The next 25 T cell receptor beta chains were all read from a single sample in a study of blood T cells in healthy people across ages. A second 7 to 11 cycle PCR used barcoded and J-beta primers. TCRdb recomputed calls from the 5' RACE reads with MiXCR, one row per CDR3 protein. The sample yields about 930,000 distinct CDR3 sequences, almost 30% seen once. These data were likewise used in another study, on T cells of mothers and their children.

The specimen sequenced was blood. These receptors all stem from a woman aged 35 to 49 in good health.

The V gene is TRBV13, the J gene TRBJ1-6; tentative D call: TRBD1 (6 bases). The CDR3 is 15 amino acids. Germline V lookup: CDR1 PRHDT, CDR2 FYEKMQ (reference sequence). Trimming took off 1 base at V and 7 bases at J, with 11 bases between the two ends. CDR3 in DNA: TGTGCCAGCAGCTTAGAAGGGGGGGGGAATTCACCCCTCCACTTT. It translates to CASSLEGGGNSPLHF.

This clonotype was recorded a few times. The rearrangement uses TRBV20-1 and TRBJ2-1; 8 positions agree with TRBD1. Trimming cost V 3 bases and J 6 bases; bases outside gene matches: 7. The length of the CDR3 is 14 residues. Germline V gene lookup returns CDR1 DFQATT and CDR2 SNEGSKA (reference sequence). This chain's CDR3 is CSARWTGYANEQFF. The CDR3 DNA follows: TGCAGTGCTAGGTGGACAGGGTACGCCAATGAGCAGTTCTTC.

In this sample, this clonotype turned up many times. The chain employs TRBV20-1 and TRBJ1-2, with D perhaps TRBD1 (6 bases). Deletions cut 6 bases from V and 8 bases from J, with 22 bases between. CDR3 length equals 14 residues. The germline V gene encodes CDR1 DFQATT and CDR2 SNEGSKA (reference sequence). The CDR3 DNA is TGCAGTGCCAAGAGAGGACAGCCCTCCTTCGGCTACACCTTC. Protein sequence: CSAKRGQPSFGYTF.

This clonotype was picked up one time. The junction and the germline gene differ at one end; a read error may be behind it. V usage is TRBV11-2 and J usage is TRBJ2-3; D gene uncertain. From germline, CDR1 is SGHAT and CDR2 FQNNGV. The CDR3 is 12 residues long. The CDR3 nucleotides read TGTGCCGGCAGCCTCCGCACAGATACGCAGTATTTT. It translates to CAGSLRTDTQYF.

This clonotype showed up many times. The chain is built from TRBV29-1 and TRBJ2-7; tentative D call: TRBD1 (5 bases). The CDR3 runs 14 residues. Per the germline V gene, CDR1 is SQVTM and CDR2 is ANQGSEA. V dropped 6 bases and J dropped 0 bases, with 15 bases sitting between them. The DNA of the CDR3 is TGCAGCGTCCAGGGCGCACTAAGCTCCTACGAGCAGTACTTC. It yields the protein CSVQGALSSYEQYF.

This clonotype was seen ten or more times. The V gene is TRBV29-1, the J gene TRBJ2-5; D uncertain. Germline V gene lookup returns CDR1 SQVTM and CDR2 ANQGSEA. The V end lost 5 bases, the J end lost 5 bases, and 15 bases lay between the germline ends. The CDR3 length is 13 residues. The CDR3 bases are TGCAGCGTTCCCTCCGGCGGAGCGGAGACCCAGTACTTC. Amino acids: CSVPSGGAETQYF. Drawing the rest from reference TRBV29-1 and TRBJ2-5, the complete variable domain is SAVISQKPSRDICQRGTSLTIQCQVDSQVTMMFWYRQQPGQSLTLIATANQGSEATYESGFVIDKFPISRPNLTFSTLTVSNMSPEDSSIYLCSVPSGGAETQYFGPGTRLLVL.

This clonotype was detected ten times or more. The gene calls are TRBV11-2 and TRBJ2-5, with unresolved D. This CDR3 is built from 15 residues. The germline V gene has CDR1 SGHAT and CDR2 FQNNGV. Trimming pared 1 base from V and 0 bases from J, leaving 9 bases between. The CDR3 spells CASSLVLQNQETQYF. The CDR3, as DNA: TGTGCCAGCAGCTTAGTCTTACAGAACCAAGAGACCCAGTACTTC.

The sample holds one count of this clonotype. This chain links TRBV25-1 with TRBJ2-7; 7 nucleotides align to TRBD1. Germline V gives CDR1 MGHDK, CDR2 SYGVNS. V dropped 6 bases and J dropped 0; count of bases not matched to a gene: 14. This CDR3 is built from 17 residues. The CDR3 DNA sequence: TGTGCCAGCAGAAAGGGGGCCGGCAGGATTTTCTCCTACGAGCAGTACTTC. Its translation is CASRKGAGRIFSYEQYF.

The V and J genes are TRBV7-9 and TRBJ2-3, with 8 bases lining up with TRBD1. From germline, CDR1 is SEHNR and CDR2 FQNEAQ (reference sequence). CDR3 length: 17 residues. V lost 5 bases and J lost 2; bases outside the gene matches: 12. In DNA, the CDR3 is TGTGCCAGCAGCCCTAGGGGCTACAGGGGGAACACAGATACGCAGTATTTT. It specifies CASSPRGYRGNTDTQYF.

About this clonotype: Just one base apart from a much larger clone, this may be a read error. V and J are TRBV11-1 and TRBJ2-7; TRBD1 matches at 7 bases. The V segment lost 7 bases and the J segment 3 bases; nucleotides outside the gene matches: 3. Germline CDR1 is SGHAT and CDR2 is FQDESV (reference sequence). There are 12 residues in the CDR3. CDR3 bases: TGTGCCAGCAAGACAGGGAACTACGAGCAGTACTTC. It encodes CASKTGNYEQYF. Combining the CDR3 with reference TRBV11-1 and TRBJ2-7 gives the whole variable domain EAEVAQSPRYKITEKSQAVAFWCDPISGHATLYWYRQILGQGPELLVQFQDESVVDDSQLPKDRFSAERLKGVDSTLKIQPAELGDSAMYLCASKTGNYEQYFGPGTRLTVT.

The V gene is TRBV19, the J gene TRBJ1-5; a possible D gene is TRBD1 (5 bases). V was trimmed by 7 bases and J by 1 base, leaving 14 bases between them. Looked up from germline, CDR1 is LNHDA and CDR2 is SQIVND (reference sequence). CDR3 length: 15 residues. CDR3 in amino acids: CASTVDSSSNQPQHF. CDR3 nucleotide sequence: TGTGCCAGTACCGTTGACAGTTCCAGCAATCAGCCCCAGCATTTT.

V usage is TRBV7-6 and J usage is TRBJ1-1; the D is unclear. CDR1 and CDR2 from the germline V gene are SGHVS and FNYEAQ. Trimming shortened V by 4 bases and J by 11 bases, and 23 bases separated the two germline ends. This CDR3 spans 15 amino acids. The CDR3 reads CASSSDFNIRVGAFF. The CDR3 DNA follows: TGTGCCAGCAGCTCCGATTTCAATATCCGGGTAGGGGCTTTCTTT.

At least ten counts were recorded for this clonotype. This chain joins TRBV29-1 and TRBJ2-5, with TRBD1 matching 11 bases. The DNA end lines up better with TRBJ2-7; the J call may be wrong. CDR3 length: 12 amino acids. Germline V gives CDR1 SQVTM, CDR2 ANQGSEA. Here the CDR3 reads CSGRTGGAEQYF. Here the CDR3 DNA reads TGCAGCGGCAGGACAGGGGGCGCCGAGCAGTACTTC.

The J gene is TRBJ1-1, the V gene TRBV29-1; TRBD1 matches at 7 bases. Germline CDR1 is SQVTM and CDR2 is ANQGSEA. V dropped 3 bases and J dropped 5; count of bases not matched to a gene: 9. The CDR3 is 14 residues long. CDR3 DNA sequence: TGCAGCGTTGATAACAGGGGAATTGTGACTGAAGCTTTCTTT. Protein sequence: CSVDNRGIVTEAFF.

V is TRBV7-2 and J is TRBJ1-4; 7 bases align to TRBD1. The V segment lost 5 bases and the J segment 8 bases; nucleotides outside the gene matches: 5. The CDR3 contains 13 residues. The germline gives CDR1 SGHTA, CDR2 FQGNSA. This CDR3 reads CASSPRTGEKLFF. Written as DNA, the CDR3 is TGTGCCAGCAGCCCTCGGACAGGAGAAAAACTGTTTTTT. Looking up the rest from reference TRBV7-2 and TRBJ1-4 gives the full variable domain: GAGVSQSPSNKVTEKGKDVELRCDPISGHTALYWYRQSLGQGLEFLIYFQGNSAPDKSGLPSDRFSAERTGGSVSTLTIQRTQQEDSAVYLCASSPRTGEKLFFGSGTQLSVL.

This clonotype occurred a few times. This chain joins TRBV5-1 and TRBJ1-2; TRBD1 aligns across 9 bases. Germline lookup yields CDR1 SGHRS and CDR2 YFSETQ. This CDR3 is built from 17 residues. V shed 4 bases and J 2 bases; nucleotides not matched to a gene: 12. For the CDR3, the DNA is TGCGCCAGCAGCCAAACGATCGGACAGGGGACGAACTATGGCTACACCTTC. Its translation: CASSQTIGQGTNYGYTF.

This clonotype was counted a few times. CDR3 coding DNA: TGTGCCAGCAGTCCCGTACGTCGGACAGGGAGAGGTGAGCAGTTCTTC. It encodes CASSPVRRTGRGEQFF. The chain couples TRBV28 to TRBJ2-1; 8 bases fit TRBD1. Germline CDR1 reads MDHEN; CDR2 reads SYDVKM. J lost 9 bases, V lost 5 bases, and 15 bases had no gene match. The CDR3 has 16 amino acids.

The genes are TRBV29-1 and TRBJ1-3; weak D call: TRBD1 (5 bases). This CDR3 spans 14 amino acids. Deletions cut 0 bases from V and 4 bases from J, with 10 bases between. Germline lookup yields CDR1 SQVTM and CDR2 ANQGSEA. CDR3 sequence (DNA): TGCAGCGTTGAAGACAAGGGGCCCGGAAACACCATATATTTT. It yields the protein CSVEDKGPGNTIYF.

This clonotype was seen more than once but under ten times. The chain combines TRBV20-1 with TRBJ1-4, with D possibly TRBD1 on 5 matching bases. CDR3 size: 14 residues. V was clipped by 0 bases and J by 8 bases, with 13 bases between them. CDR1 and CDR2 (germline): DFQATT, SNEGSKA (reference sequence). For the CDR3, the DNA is TGCAGTGCTAGAGAAGGGACCCCCCGAGAAAAACTGTTTTTT. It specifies CSAREGTPREKLFF.

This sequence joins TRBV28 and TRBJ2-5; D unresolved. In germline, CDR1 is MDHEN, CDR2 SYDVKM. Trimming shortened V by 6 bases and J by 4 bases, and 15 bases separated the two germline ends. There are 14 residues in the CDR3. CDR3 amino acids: CASRSFREAETQYF. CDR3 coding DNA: TGTGCCAGCAGATCTTTCCGCGAAGCAGAGACCCAGTACTTC. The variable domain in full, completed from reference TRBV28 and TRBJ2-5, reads DVKVTQSSRYLVKRTGEKVFLECVQDMDHENMFWYRQDPGLGLRLIYFSYDVKMKEKGDIPEGYSVSREKKERFSLILESASTNQTSMYLCASRSFREAETQYFGPGTRLLVL.

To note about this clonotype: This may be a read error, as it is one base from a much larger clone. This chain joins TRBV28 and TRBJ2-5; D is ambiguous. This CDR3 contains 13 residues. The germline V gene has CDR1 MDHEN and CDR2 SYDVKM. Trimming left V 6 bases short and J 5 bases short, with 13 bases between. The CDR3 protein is CASRDPSGETQYF. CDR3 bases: TGTGCCAGCAGGGACCCATCGGGTGAGACCCAGTACTTC.

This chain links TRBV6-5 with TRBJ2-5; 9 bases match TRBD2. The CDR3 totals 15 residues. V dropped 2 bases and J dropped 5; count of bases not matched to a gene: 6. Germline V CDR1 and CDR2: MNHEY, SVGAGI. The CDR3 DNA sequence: TGTGCCAGCAGTTACATCCTAGCGGGACGGGAGACCCAGTACTTC. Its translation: CASSYILAGRETQYF.

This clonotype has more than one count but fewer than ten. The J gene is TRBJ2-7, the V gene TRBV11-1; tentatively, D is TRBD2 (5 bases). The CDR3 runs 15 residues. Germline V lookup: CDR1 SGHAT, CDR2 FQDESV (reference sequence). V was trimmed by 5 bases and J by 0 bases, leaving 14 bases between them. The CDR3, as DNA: TGTGCCAGCAGCCAAACGGACGGGATCTCCTACGAGCAGTACTTC. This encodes CASSQTDGISYEQYF.

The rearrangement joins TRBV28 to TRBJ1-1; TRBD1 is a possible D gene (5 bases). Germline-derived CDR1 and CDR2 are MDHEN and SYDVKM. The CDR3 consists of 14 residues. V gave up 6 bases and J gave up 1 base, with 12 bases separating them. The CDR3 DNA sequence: TGTGCCAGCAGCCACCAGGGCGGGAACACTGAAGCTTTCTTT. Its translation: CASSHQGGNTEAFF.

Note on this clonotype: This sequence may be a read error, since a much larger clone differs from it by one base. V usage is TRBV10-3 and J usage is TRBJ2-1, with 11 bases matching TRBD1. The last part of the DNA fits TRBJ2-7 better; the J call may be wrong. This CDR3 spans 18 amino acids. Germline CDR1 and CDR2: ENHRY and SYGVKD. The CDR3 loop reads CAISEWTGGASSYNEQYF. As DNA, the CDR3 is TGTGCCATCAGTGAATGGACAGGGGGCGCCTCCTCCTACAATGAGCAGTACTTC.